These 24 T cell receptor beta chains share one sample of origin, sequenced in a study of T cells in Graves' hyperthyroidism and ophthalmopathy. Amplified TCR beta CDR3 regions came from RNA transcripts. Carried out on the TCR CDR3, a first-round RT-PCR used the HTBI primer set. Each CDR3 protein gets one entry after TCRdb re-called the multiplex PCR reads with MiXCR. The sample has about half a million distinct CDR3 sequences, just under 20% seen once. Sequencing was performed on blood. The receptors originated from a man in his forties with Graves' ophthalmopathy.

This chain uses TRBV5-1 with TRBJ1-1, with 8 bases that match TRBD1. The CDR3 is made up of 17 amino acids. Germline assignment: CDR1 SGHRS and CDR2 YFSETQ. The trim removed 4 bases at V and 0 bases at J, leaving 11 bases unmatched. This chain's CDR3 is CASSVLPQTGVNTEAFF. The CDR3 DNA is TGCGCCAGCAGCGTGCTTCCCCAGACAGGGGTGAACACTGAAGCTTTCTTT.

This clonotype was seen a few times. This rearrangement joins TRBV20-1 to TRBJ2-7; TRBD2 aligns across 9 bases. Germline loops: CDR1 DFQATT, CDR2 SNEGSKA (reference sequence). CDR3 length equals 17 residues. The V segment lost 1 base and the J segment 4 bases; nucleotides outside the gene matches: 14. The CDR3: CSARGSPGAGGTYEQYF. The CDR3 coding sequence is TGCAGTGCTAGAGGGAGCCCGGGTGCGGGAGGGACGTACGAGCAGTACTTC.

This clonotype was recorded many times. The CDR3 sequence is CAWSVNRFSNQPQHF. Here the CDR3 DNA reads TGTGCCTGGAGTGTGAACCGTTTTAGCAATCAGCCCCAGCATTTT. The V gene is TRBV30, the J gene TRBJ1-5; D gene uncertain. The CDR3 sequence is 15 residues long. Trimming cost V 0 bases and J 0 bases, with 9 bases left between them. Per the germline V gene, CDR1 is GTSNPN and CDR2 is SVGIG (reference sequence).

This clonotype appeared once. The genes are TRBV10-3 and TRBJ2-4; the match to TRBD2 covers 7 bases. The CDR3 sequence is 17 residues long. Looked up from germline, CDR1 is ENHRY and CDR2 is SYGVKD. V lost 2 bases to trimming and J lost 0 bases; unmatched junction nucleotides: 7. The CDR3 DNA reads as TGTGCCATCAGTGAGGGGGGGGACTCCGCAGCCAAAAACATTCAGTACTTC. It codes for CAISEGGDSAAKNIQYF.

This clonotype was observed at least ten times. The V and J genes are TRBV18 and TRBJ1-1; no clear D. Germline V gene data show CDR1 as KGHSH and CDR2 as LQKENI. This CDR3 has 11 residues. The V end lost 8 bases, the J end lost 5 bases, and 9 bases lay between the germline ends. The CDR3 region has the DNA TGTGCCAGCGGCCCGGGTACTGAAGCTTTCTTT. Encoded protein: CASGPGTEAFF.

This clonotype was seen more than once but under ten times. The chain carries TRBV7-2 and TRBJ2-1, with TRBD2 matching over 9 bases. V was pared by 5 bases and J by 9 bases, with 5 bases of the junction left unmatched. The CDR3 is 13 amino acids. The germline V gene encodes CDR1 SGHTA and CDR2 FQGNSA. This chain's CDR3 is CASSLGTSIEQFF. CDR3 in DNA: TGTGCCAGCAGCCTAGGGACTAGCATTGAGCAGTTCTTC.

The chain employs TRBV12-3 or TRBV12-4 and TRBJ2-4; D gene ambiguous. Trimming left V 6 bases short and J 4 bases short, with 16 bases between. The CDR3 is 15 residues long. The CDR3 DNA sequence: TGTGCCAGCAGGGTCCTTGGACGGCCAAAAAACATTCAGTACTTC. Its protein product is CASRVLGRPKNIQYF.

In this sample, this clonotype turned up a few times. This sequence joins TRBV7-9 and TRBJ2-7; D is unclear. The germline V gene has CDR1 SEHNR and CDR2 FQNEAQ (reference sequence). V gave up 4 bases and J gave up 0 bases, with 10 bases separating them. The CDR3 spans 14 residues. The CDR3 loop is CASSWSPNSYEQYF. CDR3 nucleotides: TGTGCCAGCAGCTGGTCTCCTAACTCCTACGAGCAGTACTTC.

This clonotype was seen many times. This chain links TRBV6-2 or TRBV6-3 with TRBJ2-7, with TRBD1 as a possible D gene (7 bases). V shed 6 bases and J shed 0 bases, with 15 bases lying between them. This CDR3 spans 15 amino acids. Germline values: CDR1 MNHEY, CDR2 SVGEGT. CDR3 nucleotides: TGTGCCAGCAGGAGCAGGGGGAGGAGCTCCTACGAGCAGTACTTC. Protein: CASRSRGRSSYEQYF.

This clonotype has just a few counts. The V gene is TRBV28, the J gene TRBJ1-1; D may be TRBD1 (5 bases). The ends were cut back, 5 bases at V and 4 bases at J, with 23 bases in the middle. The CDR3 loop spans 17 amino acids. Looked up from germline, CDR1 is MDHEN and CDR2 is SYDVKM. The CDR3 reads CASSDTRDGVAITEAFF. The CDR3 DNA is TGTGCCAGCAGTGATACCCGGGACGGGGTGGCGATCACTGAAGCTTTCTTT.

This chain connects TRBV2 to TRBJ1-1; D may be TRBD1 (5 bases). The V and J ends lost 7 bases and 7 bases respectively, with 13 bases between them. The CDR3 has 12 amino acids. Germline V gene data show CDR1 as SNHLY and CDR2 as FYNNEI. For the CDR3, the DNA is TGTGCCAGCACCATAGAGGGGTTTGAAGCTTTCTTT. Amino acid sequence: CASTIEGFEAFF.

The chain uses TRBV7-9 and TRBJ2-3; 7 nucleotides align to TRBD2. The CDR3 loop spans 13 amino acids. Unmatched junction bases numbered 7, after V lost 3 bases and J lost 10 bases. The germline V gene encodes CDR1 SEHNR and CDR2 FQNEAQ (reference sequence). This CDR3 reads CASSFMGTTPQYF. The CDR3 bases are TGTGCCAGCAGCTTCATGGGGACTACCCCGCAGTATTTT.

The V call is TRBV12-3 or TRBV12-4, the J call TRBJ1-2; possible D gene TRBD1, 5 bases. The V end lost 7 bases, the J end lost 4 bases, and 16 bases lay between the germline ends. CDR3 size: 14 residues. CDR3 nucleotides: TGTGCCAGCACCCCCAGAGGGGCTAGCTATGGCTACACCTTC. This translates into CASTPRGASYGYTF.

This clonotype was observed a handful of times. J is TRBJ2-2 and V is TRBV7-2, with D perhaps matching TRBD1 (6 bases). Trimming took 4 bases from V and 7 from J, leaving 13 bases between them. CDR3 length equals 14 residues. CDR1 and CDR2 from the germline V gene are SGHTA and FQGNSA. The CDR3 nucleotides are TGTGCCAGCAGCTCCCAGGGGTCAAGCGGGGAGCTGTTTTTT. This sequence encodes CASSSQGSSGELFF.

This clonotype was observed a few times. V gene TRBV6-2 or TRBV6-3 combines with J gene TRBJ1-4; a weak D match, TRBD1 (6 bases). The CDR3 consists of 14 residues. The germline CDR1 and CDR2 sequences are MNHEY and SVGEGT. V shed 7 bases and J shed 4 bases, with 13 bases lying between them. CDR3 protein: CASIPGGHNEKLFF. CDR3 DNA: TGTGCCAGCATCCCGGGGGGACATAATGAAAAACTGTTTTTT.

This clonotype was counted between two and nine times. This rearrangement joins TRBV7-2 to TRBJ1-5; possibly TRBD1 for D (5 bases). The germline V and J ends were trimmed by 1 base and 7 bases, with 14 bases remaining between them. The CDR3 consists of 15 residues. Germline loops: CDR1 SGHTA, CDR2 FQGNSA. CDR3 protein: CASSLDWGRDQPQHF. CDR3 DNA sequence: TGTGCCAGCAGCTTAGATTGGGGTAGGGACCAGCCCCAGCATTTT.

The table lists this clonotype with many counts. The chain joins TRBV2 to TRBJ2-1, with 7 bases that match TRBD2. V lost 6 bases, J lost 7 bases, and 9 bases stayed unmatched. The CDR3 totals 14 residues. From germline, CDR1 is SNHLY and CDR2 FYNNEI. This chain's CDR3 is CASRGEREGNEQFF. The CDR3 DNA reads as TGTGCCAGCAGGGGGGAGCGGGAAGGTAATGAGCAGTTCTTC.

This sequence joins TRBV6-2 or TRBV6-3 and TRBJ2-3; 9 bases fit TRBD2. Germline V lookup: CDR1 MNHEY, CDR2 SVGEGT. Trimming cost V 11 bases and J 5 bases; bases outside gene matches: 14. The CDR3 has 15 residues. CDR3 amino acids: CAAYGREGRGDTQYF. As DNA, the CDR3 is TGTGCCGCCTACGGGCGGGAGGGCCGGGGAGATACGCAGTATTTT.

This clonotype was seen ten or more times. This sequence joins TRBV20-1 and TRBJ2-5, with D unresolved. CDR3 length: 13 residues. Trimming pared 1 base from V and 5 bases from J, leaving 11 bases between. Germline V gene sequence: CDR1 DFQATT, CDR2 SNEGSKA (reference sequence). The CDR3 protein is CSARATARETQYF. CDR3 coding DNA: TGCAGTGCTAGAGCCACGGCCAGGGAGACCCAGTACTTC.

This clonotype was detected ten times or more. The CDR3 protein is CAAGQSYEQYF. CDR3 nucleotides: TGTGCCGCGGGGCAGTCCTACGAGCAGTACTTC. V gene TRBV3-1 combines with J gene TRBJ2-7, with a tentative D call TRBD2 (6 bases). Germline CDR1 reads LGHDT; CDR2 reads YNNKEL (reference sequence). The CDR3 runs 11 residues. V lost 11 bases to trimming and J lost 1 base, with 9 bases between them.

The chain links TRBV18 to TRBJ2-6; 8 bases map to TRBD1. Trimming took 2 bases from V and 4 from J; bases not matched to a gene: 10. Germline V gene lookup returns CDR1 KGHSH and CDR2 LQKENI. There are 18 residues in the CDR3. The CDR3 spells CASSPSTQGATGANVLTF. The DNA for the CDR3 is TGTGCCAGCTCACCAAGTACTCAGGGGGCGACGGGGGCCAACGTCCTGACTTTC.

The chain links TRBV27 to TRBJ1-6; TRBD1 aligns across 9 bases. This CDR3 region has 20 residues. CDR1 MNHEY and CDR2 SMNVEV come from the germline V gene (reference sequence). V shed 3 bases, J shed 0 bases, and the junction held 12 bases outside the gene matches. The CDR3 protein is CASSFSGTGKFNSYNSPLHF. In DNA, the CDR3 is TGTGCCAGCAGTTTTTCCGGGACAGGGAAGTTTAACTCCTATAATTCACCCCTCCACTTT.

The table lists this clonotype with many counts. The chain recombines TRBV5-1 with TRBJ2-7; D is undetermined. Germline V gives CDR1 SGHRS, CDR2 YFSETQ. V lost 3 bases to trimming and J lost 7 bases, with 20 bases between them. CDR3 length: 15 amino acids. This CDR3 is CASSSRPRGSGEQYF. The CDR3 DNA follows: TGCGCCAGCAGCTCTCGCCCGCGCGGAAGTGGAGAGCAGTACTTC.

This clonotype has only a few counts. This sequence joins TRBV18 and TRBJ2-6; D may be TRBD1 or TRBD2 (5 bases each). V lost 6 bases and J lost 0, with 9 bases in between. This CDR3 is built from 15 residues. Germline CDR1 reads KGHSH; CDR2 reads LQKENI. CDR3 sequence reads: CASSRGTSGANVLTF. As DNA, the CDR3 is TGTGCCAGCTCCCGGGGCACCTCTGGGGCCAACGTCCTGACTTTC. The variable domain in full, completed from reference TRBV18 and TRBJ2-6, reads NAGVMQNPRHLVRRRGQEARLRCSPMKGHSHVYWYRQLPEEGLKFMVYLQKENIIDESGMPKERFSAEFPKEGPSILRIQQVVRGDSAAYFCASSRGTSGANVLTFGAGSRLTVL.